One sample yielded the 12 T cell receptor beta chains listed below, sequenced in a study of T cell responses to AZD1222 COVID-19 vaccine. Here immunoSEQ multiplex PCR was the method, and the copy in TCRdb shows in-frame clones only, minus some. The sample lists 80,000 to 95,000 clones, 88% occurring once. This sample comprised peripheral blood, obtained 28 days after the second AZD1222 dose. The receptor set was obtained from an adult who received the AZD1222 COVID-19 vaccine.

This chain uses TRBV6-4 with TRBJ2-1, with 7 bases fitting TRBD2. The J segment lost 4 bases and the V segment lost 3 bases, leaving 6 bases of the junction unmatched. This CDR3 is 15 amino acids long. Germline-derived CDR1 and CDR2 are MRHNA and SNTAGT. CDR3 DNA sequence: TGTGCCAGCAGTGATATAGCGGGCGAATACAATGAGCAGTTCTTC. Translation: CASSDIAGEYNEQFF.

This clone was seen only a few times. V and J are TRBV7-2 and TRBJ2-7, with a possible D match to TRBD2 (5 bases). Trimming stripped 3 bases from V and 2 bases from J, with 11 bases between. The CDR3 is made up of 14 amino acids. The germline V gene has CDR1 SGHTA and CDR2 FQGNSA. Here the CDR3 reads CASSFDYPPYEQYF. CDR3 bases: TGTGCCAGCAGCTTTGACTATCCTCCCTACGAGCAGTACTTC.

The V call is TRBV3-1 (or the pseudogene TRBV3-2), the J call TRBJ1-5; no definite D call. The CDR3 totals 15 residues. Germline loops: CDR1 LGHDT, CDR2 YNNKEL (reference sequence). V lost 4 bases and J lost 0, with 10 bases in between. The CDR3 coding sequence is TGTGCCAGCAGCCCCCGGCCAGTTAGCAATCAGCCCCAGCATTTT. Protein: CASSPRPVSNQPQHF.

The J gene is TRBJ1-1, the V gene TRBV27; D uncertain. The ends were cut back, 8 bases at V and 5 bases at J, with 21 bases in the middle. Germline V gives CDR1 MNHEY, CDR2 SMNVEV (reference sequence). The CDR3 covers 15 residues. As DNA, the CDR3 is TGTGCCAGCTCAGAGGTACGGACGGACCGGACTGAAGCTTTCTTT. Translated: CASSEVRTDRTEAFF.

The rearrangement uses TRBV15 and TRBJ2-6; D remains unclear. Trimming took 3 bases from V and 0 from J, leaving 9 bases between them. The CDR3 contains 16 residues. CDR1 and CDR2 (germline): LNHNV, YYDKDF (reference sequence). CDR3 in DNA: TGTGCCACCAGCAGCAGTGATGGCTCTGGGGCCAACGTCCTGACTTTC. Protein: CATSSSDGSGANVLTF.

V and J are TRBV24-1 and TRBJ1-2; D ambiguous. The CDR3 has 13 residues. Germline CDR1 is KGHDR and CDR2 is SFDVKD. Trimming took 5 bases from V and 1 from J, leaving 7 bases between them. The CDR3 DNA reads TGTGCCACCAGTGCTCCTTATAACTATGGCTACACCTTC. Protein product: CATSAPYNYGYTF.

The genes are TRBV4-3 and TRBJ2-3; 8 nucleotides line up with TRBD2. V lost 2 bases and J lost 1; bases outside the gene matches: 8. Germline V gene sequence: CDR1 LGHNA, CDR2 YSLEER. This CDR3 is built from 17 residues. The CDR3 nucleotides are TGCGCCAGCAGCCAAAGGTGGAGCGGGAGTGGCACAGATACGCAGTATTTT. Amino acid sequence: CASSQRWSGSGTDTQYF.

In DNA, the CDR3 is TGTGCCACCAGCAGTAACAGGGGGAGCACAGATACGCAGTATTTT. It yields the protein CATSSNRGSTDTQYF. J is TRBJ2-3 and V is TRBV15, with TRBD1 matching 8 bases. CDR3 length equals 15 residues. Germline CDR1 is LNHNV and CDR2 is YYDKDF (reference sequence). The J segment lost 0 bases and the V segment lost 3 bases, leaving 2 bases of the junction unmatched.

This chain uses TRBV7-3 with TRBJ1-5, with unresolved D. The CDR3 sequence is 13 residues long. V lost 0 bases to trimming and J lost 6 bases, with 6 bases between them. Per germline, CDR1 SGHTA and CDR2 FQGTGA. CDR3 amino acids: CASSLTEGQPQHF. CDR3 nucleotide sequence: TGTGCCAGCAGCTTAACGGAGGGTCAGCCCCAGCATTTT. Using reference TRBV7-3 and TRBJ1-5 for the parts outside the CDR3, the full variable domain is GAGVSQTPSNKVTEKGKYVELRCDPISGHTALYWYRQSLGQGPEFLIYFQGTGAADDSGLPNDRFFAVRPEGSVSTLKIQRTERGDSAVYLCASSLTEGQPQHFGDGTRLSIL.

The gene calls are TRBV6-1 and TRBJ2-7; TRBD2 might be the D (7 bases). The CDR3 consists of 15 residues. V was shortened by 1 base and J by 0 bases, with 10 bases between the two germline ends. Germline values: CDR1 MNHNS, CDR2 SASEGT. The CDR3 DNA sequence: TGTGCCAGCAGTGAAGAGCGGGACATCTCCTACGAGCAGTACTTC. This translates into CASSEERDISYEQYF.

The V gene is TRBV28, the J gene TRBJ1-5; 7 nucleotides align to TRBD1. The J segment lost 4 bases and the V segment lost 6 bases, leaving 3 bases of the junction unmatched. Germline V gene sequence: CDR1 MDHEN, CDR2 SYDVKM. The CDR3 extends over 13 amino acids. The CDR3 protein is CASRRDSNQPQHF. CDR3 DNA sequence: TGTGCCAGCAGAAGGGACAGTAATCAGCCCCAGCATTTT.

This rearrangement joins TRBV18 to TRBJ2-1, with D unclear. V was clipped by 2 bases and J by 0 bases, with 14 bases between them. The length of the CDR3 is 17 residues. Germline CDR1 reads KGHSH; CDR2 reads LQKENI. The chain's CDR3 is CASSPYVYPVSYNEQFF. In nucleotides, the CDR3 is TGTGCCAGCTCACCATATGTCTACCCCGTCTCCTACAATGAGCAGTTCTTC. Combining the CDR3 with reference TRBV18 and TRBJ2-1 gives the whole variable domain NAGVMQNPRHLVRRRGQEARLRCSPMKGHSHVYWYRQLPEEGLKFMVYLQKENIIDESGMPKERFSAEFPKEGPSILRIQQVVRGDSAAYFCASSPYVYPVSYNEQFFGPGTRLTVL.